The T cell receptor beta chain under discussion was sequenced for a study of blood T cell repertoires in COVID-19. Across the whole study: Some COVID-19 samples were acute and others convalescent; all came from the United States, Italy and Spain. In each case, the material was cDNA or gDNA derived from T cells, B-cell-depleted T cells, or PBMCs.

Germline V gene sequence: CDR1 LNHDA, CDR2 SQIVND (reference sequence). The trim removed 8 bases at V and 5 bases at J, leaving 12 bases unmatched. This CDR3 contains 15 residues. Generated by immunoSEQ multiplex PCR, the TCRdb table keeps only in-frame clones and is missing some. Of some 96,000 clones in the sample, 86% are singletons; the top ten hold about 9.3%. The source is a man in his fifties or sixties with acute or convalescent COVID-19. The gene calls are TRBV19 and TRBJ1-1; 9 nucleotides match TRBD1. The sequenced sample was peripheral blood. The CDR3 DNA reads as TGTGCCAGTCTAACTCCGGGACAGGGAAGGACTGAAGCTTTCTTT. Translating gives CASLTPGQGRTEAFF.